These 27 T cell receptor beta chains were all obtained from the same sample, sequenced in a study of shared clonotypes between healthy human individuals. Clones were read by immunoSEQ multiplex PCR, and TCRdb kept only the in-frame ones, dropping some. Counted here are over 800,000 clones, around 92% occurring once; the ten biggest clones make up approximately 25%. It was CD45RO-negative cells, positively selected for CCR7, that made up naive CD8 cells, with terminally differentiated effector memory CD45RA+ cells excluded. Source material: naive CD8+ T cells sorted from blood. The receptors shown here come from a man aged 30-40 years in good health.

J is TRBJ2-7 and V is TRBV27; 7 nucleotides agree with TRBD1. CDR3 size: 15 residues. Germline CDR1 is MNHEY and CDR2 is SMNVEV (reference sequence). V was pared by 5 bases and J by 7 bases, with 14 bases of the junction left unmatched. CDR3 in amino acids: CASSPRDRFSGEQYF. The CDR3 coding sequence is TGTGCCAGCAGTCCTCGGGACAGATTCTCGGGGGAGCAGTACTTC.

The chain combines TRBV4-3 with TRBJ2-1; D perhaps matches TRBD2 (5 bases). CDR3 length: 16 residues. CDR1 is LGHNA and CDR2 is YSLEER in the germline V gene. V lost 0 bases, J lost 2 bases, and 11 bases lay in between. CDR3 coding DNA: TGCGCCAGCAGCCAAGAGGGAGTGGGAGCCTACAATGAGCAGTTCTTC. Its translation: CASSQEGVGAYNEQFF.

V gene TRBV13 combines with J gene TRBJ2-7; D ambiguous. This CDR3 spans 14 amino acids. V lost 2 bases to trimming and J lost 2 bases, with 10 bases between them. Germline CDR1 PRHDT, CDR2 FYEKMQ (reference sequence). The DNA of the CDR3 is TGTGCCAGCAGCTTAAGCGTAAGTGCCTACGAGCAGTACTTC. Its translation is CASSLSVSAYEQYF.

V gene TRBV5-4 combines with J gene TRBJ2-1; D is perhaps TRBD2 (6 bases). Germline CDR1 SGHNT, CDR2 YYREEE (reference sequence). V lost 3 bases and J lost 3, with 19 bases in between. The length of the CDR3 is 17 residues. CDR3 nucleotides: TGTGCCAGCAGCTCGCCCTCGCGGGACGTACTCTACAATGAGCAGTTCTTC. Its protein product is CASSSPSRDVLYNEQFF.

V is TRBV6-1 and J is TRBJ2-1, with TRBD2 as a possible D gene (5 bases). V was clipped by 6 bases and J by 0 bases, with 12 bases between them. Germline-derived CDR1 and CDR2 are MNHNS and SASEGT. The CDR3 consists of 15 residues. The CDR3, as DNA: TGTGCCAGCAGGGTACTAGGGAGCTCCTACAATGAGCAGTTCTTC. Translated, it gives CASRVLGSSYNEQFF.

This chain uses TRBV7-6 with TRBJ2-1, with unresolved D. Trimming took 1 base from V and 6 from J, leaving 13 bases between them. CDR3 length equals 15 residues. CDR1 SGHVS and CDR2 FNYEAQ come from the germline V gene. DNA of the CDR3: TGTGCCAGCAGCTTAGAGGCTCATCCAGGCAATGAGCAGTTCTTC. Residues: CASSLEAHPGNEQFF.

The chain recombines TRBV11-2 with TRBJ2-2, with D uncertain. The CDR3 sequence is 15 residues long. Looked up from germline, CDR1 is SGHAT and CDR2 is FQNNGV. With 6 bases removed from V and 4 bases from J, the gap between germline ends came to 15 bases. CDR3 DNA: TGTGCCAGCAGATACCTACCTATCACCACCGGGGAGCTGTTTTTT. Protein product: CASRYLPITTGELFF.

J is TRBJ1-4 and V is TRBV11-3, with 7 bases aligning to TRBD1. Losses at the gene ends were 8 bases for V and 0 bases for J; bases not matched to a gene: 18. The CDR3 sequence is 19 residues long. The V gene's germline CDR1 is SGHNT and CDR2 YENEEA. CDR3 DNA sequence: TGTGCCAGCCCTCCAATCCGACAGGGAAACGGTTCAACTAATGAAAAACTGTTTTTT. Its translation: CASPPIRQGNGSTNEKLFF.

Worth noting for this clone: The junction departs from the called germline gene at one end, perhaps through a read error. CDR3 loop: CASSHLGTGKQPQHF. The CDR3 coding sequence is TGCGCCAGCAGCCATCTCGGGACAGGCAAACAGCCCCAGCATTTT. The chain employs TRBV4-1 and TRBJ1-5, with 8 bases fitting TRBD1. Germline-derived CDR1 and CDR2 are MGHRA and YSYEKL. This CDR3 region has 15 residues.

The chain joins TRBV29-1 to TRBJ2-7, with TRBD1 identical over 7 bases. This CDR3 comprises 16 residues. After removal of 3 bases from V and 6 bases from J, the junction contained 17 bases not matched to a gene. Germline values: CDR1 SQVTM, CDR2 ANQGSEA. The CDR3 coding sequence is TGCAGCGTTGAGGGAACGGGACAGCTGAGACGTGGCGAGCAGTACTTC. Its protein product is CSVEGTGQLRRGEQYF.

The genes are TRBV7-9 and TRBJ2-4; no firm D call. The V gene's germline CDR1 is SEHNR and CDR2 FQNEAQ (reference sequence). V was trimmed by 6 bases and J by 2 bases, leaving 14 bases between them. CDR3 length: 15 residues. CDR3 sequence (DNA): TGTGCCAGCAGTCCCCCCAGACGTTCCAAAAACATTCAGTACTTC. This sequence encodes CASSPPRRSKNIQYF.

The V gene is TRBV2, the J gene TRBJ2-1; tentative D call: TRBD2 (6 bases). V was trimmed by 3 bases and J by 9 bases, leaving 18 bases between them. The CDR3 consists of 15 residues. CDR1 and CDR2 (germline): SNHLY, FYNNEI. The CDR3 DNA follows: TGTGCCAGCAGTGACCGAACGACTAGGGGCACTGAGCAGTTCTTC. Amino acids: CASSDRTTRGTEQFF. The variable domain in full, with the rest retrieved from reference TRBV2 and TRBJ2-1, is EPEVTQTPSHQVTQMGQEVILRCVPISNHLYFYWYRQILGQKVEFLVSFYNNEISEKSEIFDDQFSVERPDGSNFTLKIRSTKLEDSAMYFCASSDRTTRGTEQFFGPGTRLTVL.

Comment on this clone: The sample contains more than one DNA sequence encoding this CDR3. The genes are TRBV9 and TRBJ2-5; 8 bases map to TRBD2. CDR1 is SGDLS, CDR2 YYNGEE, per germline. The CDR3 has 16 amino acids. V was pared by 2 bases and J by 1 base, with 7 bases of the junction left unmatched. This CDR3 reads CASSVGLAGIQETQYF. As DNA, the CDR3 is TGTGCCAGCAGCGTCGGACTAGCAGGAATCCAAGAGACCCAGTACTTC.

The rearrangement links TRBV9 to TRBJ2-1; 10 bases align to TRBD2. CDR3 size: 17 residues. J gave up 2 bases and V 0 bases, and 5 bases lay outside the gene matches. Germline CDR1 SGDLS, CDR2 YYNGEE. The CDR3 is CASSVEAGGFPYNEQFF. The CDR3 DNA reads TGTGCCAGCAGCGTAGAAGCGGGAGGGTTCCCCTACAATGAGCAGTTCTTC. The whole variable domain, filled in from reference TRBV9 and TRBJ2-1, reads DSGVTQTPKHLITATGQRVTLRCSPRSGDLSVYWYQQSLDQGLQFLIQYYNGEERAKGNILERFSAQQFPDLHSELNLSSLELGDSALYFCASSVEAGGFPYNEQFFGPGTRLTVL.

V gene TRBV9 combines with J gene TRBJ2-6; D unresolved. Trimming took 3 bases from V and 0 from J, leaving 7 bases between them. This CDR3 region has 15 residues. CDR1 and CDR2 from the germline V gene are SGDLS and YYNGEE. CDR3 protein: CASSGQSSGANVLTF. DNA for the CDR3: TGTGCCAGCAGCGGACAAAGCTCTGGGGCCAACGTCCTGACTTTC.

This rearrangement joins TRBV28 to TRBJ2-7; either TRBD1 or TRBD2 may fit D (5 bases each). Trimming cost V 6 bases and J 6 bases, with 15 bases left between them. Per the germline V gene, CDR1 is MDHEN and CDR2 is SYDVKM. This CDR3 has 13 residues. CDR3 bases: TGTGCCAGCAGCGAGGGGATGGCCCCCGAGCAGTACTTC. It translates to CASSEGMAPEQYF.

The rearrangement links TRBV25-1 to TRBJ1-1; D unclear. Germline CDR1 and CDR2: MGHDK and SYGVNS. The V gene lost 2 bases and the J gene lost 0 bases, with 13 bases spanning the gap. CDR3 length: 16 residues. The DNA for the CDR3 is TGTGCCAGCAGTGAAGGGCAGTTTAAGTTGAACACTGAAGCTTTCTTT. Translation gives CASSEGQFKLNTEAFF.

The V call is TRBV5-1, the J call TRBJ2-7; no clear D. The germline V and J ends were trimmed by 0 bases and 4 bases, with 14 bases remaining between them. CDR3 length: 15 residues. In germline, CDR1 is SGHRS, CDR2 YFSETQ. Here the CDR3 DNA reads TGCGCCAGCAGCTTGGGGCTGGGCAGAGATTACGAGCAGTACTTC. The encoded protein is CASSLGLGRDYEQYF.

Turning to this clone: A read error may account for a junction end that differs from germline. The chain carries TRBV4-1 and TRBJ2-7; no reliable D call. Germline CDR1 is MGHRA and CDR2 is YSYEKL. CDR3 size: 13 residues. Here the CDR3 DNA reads TGCGCCAGCAGTCAAGGAGTTGGCTACGAGCAGTACTTC. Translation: CASSQGVGYEQYF.

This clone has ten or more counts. The CDR3 here is CASAPSAGSSYNEQFF. The CDR3 nucleotides read TGTGCCAGCGCCCCCAGCGCGGGTAGCTCCTACAATGAGCAGTTCTTC. The J gene is TRBJ2-1, the V gene TRBV27, with TRBD2 as a possible D gene (5 bases). V was clipped by 8 bases and J by 0 bases, with 17 bases between them. The CDR3 runs to 16 residues. Germline CDR1 reads MNHEY; CDR2 reads SMNVEV (reference sequence).

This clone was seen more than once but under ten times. In nucleotides, the CDR3 is TGTGCCAGCGGACACACCCCCTACGAGCAGTACTTC. It is translated as CASGHTPYEQYF. The chain is built from TRBV25-1 and TRBJ2-7, with a possible D match to TRBD1 (5 bases). The V end was cut by 8 bases, the J end by 2 bases, with 10 bases between. Germline CDR1 is MGHDK and CDR2 is SYGVNS. There are 12 residues in the CDR3.

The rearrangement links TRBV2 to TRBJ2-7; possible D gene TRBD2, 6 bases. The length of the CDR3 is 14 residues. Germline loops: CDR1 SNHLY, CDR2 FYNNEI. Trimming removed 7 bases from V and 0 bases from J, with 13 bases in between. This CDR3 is CASNRDSSSYEQYF. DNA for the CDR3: TGTGCCAGCAACCGGGACTCTAGCTCCTACGAGCAGTACTTC.

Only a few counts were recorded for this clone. The CDR3 sequence is CASRGAAEQYF. CDR3 coding DNA: TGTGCCAGCAGGGGAGCGGCCGAGCAGTACTTC. The chain is built from TRBV2 and TRBJ2-7, with a possible D match to TRBD2 (5 bases). CDR3 length: 11 residues. Germline CDR1 and CDR2: SNHLY and FYNNEI. The V gene lost 6 bases and the J gene lost 6 bases, with 9 bases spanning the gap.

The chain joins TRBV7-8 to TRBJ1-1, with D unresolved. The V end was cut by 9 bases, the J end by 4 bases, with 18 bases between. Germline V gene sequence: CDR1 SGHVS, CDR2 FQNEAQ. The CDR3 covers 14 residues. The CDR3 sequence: CASRRDPQATEAFF. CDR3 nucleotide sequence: TGTGCCAGTAGGAGGGATCCTCAGGCCACTGAAGCTTTCTTT.

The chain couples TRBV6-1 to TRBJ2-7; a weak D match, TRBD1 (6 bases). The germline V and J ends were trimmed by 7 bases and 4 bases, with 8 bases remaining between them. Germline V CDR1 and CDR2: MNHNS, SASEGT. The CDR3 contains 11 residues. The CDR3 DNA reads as TGTGCCAGCAAGCAGGGGTACGAGCAGTACTTC. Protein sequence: CASKQGYEQYF.

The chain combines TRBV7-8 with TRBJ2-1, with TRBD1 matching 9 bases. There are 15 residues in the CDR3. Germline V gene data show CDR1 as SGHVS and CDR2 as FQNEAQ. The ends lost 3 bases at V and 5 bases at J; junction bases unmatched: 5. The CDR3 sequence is CASSLGTGTNNEQFF. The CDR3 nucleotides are TGTGCCAGCAGCTTGGGGACAGGGACCAACAATGAGCAGTTCTTC.

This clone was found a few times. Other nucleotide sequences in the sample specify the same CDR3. The CDR3 here is CAIRTGSYEQYF. As DNA, the CDR3 is TGTGCCATCAGGACAGGGTCCTACGAGCAGTACTTC. The chain joins TRBV10-3 to TRBJ2-7; the match to TRBD1 covers 7 bases. The CDR3 loop spans 12 amino acids. V trimming: 6 bases; J trimming: 1 base; junction bases outside the gene matches: 0. Germline-derived CDR1 and CDR2 are ENHRY and SYGVKD.